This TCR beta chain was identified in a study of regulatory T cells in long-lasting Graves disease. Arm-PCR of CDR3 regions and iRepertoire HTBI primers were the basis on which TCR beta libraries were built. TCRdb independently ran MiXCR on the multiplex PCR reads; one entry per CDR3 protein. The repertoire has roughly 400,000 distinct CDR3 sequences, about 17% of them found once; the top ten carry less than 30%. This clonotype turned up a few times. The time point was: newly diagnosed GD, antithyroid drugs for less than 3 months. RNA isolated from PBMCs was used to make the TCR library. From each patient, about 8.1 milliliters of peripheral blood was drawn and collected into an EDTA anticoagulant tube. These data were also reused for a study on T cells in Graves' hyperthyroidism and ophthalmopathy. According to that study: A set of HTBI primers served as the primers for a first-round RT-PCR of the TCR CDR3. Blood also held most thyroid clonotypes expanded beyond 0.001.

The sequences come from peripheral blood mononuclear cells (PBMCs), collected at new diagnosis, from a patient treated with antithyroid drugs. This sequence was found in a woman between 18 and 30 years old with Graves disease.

CDR3: CASSPPPGTWNEKLFF. Here the CDR3 DNA reads TGTGCCAGCAGTCCCCCCCCGGGGACTTGGAATGAAAAACTGTTTTTT. The chain uses TRBV27 and TRBJ1-4; D perhaps matches TRBD1 (5 bases). CDR3 size: 16 residues. Germline V CDR1 and CDR2: MNHEY, SMNVEV (reference sequence). V was trimmed by 5 bases and J by 5 bases, leaving 18 bases between them.